This T cell receptor beta chain was retrieved from a study of blood T cell repertoires in COVID-19. The germline V gene encodes CDR1 SGHDT and CDR2 YYEEEE. J was trimmed by 2 bases and V by 4 bases; bases with no gene match: 4. The CDR3 length is 14 residues. This clone was found a few times. In Seattle, patients joined the study during active infection and were tracked longitudinally. Repertoires were generated with immunoSEQ multiplex PCR, while TCRdb's copy carries only in-frame clones and drops some. The profile shows 200,000 to 250,000 clones, 65% to 90% of them singletons. The rearrangement uses TRBV5-6 and TRBJ1-2, with TRBD1 identical over 8 bases. This receptor was taken from an older woman with COVID-19, enrolled during active disease. The sample consisted of peripheral blood. The CDR3 bases are TGTGCCAGCAGCCCGGACAGGGCGAACTATGGCTACACCTTC. Translation: CASSPDRANYGYTF.